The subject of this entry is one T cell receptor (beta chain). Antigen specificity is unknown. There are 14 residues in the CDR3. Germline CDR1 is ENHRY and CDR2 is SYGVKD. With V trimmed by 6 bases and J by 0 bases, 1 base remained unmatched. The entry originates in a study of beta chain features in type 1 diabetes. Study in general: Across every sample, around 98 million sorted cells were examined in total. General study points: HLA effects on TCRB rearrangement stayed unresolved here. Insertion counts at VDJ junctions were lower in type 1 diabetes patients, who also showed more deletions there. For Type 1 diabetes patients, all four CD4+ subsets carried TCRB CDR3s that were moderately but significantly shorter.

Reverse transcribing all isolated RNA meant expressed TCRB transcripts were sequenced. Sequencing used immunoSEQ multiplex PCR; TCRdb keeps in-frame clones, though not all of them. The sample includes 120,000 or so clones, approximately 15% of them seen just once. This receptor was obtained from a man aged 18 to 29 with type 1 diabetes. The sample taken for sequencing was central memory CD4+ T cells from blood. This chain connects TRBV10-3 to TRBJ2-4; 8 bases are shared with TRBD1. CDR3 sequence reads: CAISGQGAKNIQYF. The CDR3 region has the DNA TGTGCCATCAGCGGACAGGGAGCCAAAAACATTCAGTACTTC.